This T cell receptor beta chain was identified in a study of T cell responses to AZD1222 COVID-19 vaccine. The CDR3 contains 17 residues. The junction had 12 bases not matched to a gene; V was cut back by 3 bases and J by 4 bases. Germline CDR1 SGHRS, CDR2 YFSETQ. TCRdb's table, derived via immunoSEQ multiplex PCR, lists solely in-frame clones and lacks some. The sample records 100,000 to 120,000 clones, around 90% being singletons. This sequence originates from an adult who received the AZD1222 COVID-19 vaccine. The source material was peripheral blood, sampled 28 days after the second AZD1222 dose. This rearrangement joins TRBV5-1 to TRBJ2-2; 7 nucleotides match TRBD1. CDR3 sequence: CASSSIITGEVTGELFF. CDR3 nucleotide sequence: TGCGCCAGCAGCTCTATTATTACAGGGGAAGTCACCGGGGAGCTGTTTTTT.